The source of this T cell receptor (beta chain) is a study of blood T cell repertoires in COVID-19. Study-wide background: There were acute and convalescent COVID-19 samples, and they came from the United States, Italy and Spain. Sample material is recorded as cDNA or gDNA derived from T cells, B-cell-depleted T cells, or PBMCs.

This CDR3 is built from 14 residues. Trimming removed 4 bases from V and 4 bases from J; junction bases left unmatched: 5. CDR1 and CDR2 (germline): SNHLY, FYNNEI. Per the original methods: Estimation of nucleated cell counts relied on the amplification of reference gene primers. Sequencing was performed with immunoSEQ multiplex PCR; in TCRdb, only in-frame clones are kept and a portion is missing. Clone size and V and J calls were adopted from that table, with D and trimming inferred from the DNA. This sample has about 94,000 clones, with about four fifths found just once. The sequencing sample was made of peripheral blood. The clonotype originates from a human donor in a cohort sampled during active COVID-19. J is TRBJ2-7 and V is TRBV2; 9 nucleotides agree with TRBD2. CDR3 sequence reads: CASSGLAGHYEQYF. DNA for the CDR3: TGTGCCAGCAGTGGTCTAGCGGGACATTACGAGCAGTACTTC. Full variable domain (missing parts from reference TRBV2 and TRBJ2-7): EPEVTQTPSHQVTQMGQEVILRCVPISNHLYFYWYRQILGQKVEFLVSFYNNEISEKSEIFDDQFSVERPDGSNFTLKIRSTKLEDSAMYFCASSGLAGHYEQYFGPGTRLTVT.